This paragraph reports one T cell receptor (beta chain). The sample is drawn from a study of blood T cell repertoires in COVID-19. The method was immunoSEQ multiplex PCR; TCRdb's version includes in-frame clones alone and lacks a portion of them. The profile shows about 220,000 clones, about four fifths of them singletons. Sequencing was performed on PBMCs or T cells enriched from blood (not recorded which). The TCR sequence derives from a woman aged 60-75 years who had recovered from COVID-19.

The CDR3 spells CSASYRLAGEFRGEQYF. The CDR3 DNA sequence: TGCAGTGCTAGTTACAGGCTAGCGGGGGAGTTCCGGGGCGAGCAGTACTTC. The V gene is TRBV20-1, the J gene TRBJ2-7; TRBD2 aligns across 10 bases. Germline CDR1 is DFQATT and CDR2 is SNEGSKA (reference sequence). Trimming removed 3 bases from V and 6 bases from J; junction bases left unmatched: 17. The CDR3 has 17 residues.